This T cell receptor beta chain was identified in a study of T cell responses to AZD1222 COVID-19 vaccine. Study observations and caveats: It was only after the peak T cell response that any repertoires were sampled.

The method was immunoSEQ multiplex PCR; TCRdb's version includes in-frame clones alone and lacks a portion of them. The sample gives some 120,000 clones, 88% of which show up once; about 5.6% is in the top ten. Details on this clone: The antigen remains undetermined.

Germline CDR1 and CDR2: PRHDT and FYEKMQ (reference sequence). The CDR3 totals 13 residues. Trimming took off 2 bases at V and 2 bases at J, with 7 bases between the two ends. The sample in question was peripheral blood, obtained on day 0 of AZD1222 vaccination. The TCR comes from an adult in good health. The V and J genes are TRBV13 and TRBJ2-7, with D unresolved. The CDR3 protein is CASSLYNTYEQYF. Written as DNA, the CDR3 is TGTGCCAGCAGCTTATACAACACCTACGAGCAGTACTTC.